This entry lists 4 T cell receptor beta chains sequenced from one sample in a study of blood T cell repertoires in COVID-19 (dated by TCRdb to the early 2020s). The library was built by means of the immunoSEQ multiplex PCR assay. The table comes from immuneACCESS by way of TCRdb, which keeps in-frame sequences with V and J called. Part of the clones is missing from these tables; in studies checked, under half for an unresolved V gene and the rest for unknown reasons. The sample table holds a few hundred thousand clones, of which 70% to 90% were seen once. The ten largest account for roughly 1.2% of the sample. The sample consisted of PBMCs or T cells enriched from blood (not recorded which). The receptor source for this set is a woman under 30 who had recovered from COVID-19.

The chain is built from TRBV30 and TRBJ1-2, with D possibly being TRBD1 (6 bases). The germline V gene encodes CDR1 GTSNPN and CDR2 SVGIG (reference sequence). Trimming took off 2 bases at V and 7 bases at J, with 17 bases between the two ends. CDR3 size: 14 residues. The CDR3 DNA is TGTGCCTGGAGTCGGACAGCAGAAAATTCTGGCTACACCTTC. It translates to CAWSRTAENSGYTF. The full variable domain, with the rest looked up from reference TRBV30 and TRBJ1-2, is SQTIHQWPATLVQPVGSPLSLECTVEGTSNPNLYWYRQAAGRGLQLLFYSVGIGQISSEVPQNLSASRPQDRQFILSSKKLLLSDSGFYLCAWSRTAENSGYTFGSGTRLTVV.

CDR3 DNA: TGTGCCAGCAGCTTACAAGTTGACAGGGAGCTGTTTTTT. Translation gives CASSLQVDRELFF. V and J are TRBV11-2 and TRBJ2-2, with unresolved D. The CDR3 sequence is 13 residues long. V dropped 2 bases and J dropped 9 bases, with 10 bases sitting between them. CDR1 SGHAT and CDR2 FQNNGV come from the germline V gene.

The chain combines TRBV30 with TRBJ1-1; D call uncertain. The CDR3 spans 13 residues. Germline V gene sequence: CDR1 GTSNPN, CDR2 SVGIG (reference sequence). The V and J ends lost 0 bases and 1 base respectively, with 6 bases between them. The CDR3: CAWSVSSNTEAFF. CDR3 coding DNA: TGTGCCTGGAGTGTAAGCTCGAACACTGAAGCTTTCTTT.

The chain is built from TRBV7-2 and TRBJ1-2, with D possibly TRBD1 on 6 matching bases. CDR1 is SGHTA and CDR2 is FQGNSA in the germline V gene. Trimming pared 8 bases from V and 4 bases from J, leaving 17 bases between. CDR3 length: 14 amino acids. This chain's CDR3 is CASGYRERAYGYTF. The CDR3 coding sequence is TGTGCCAGCGGTTACAGGGAGAGAGCCTATGGCTACACCTTC.